This T cell receptor (beta chain) is from a study of blood T cell repertoires in COVID-19. Study-level background: PBMCs, B-cell-depleted T cells, or T cells were the source of the cDNA or gDNA that made up the material.

Seattle's enrolled individuals joined amid active infection and were then monitored longitudinally. Profiled with immunoSEQ multiplex PCR; TCRdb holds only in-frame clones, not every one. The profile shows about 87,000 clones, approximately 85% of them singletons. This receptor was identified in an elderly woman with COVID-19, enrolled during active disease. Sequencing input: peripheral blood.

CDR3 amino acids: CASSYPGGAGYGYTF. The DNA of the CDR3 is TGTGCCAGCAGTTATCCAGGGGGCGCGGGCTATGGCTACACCTTC. This sequence joins TRBV28 and TRBJ1-2; 8 bases agree with TRBD1. V trimming: 4 bases; J trimming: 4 bases; junction bases outside the gene matches: 8. This CDR3 is built from 15 residues. CDR1 MDHEN and CDR2 SYDVKM come from the germline V gene.